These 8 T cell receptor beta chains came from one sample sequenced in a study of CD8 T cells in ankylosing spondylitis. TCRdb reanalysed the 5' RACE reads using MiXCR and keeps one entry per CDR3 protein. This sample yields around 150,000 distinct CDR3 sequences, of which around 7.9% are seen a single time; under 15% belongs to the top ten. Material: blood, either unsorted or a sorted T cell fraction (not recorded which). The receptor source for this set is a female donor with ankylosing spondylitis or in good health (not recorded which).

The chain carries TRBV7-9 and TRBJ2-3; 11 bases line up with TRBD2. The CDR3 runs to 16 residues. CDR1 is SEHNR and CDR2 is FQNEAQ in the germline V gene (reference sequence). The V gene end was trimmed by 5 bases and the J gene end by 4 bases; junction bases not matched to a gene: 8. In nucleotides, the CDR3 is TGTGCCAGCAGCCTACTAGCGGGGGCTCCCCCAGATACGCAGTATTTT. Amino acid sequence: CASSLLAGAPPDTQYF.

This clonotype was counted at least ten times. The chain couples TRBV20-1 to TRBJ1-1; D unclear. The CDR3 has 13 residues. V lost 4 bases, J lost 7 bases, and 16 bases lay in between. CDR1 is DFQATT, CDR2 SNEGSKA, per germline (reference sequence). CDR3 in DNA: TGCAGTGCTACCCTGACTCCGGGTGGTGAAGCTTTCTTT. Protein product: CSATLTPGGEAFF.

The CDR3 protein is CASRALGAGNTIYF. DNA for the CDR3: TGTGCCAGCAGGGCCCTGGGGGCTGGAAACACCATATATTTT. The V and J genes are TRBV27 and TRBJ1-3; weak D call: TRBD1 (5 bases). CDR1 and CDR2 from the germline V gene are MNHEY and SMNVEV (reference sequence). There are 14 residues in the CDR3. The V and J ends lost 6 bases and 2 bases respectively, with 11 bases between them.

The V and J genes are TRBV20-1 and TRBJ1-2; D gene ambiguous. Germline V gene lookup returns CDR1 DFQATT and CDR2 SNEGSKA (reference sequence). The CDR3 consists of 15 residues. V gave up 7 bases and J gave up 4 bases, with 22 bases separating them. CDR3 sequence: CSVTRDRTVLYGYTF. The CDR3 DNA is TGCAGTGTTACTAGAGATCGCACAGTCCTCTATGGCTACACCTTC.

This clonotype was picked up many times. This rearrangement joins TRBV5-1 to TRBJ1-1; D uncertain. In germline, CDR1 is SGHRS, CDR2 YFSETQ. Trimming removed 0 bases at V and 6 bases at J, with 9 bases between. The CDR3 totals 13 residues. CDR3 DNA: TGCGCCAGCAGCTTGGGTGGGGTGTCTGAAGCTTTCTTT. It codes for CASSLGGVSEAFF.

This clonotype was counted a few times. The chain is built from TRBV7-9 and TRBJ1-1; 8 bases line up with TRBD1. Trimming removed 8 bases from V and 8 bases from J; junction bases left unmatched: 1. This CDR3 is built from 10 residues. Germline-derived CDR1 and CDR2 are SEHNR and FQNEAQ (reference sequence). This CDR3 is CASRQGEAFF. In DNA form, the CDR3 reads TGTGCCAGCCGACAGGGGGAAGCTTTCTTT. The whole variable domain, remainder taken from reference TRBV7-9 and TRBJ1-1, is DTGVSQNPRHKITKRGQNVTFRCDPISEHNRLYWYRQTLGQGPEFLTYFQNEAQLEKSRLLSDRFSAERPKGSFSTLEIQRTEQGDSAMYLCASRQGEAFFGQGTRLTVV.

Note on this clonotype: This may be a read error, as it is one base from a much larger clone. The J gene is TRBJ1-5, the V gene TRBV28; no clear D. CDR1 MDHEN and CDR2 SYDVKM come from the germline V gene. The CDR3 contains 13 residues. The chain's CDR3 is CTSSSRSVESQHF. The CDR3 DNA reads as TGTACCAGCAGTTCCCGGTCGGTTGAGTCCCAGCATTTT.

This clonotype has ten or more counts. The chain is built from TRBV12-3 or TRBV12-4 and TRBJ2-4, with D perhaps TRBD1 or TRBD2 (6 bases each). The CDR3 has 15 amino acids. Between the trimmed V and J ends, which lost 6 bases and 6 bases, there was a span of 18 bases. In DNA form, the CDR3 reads TGTGCCAGCAGCCCTGGGCCGGGGGCGGGAAACATTCAGTACTTC. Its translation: CASSPGPGAGNIQYF.